The clone carrying this TCR beta chain was counted between two and nine times. The antigen remains undetermined. These data belong to a study of cytomegalovirus exposure and HLA in healthy donors. Primers included in the PCR were 60 Vbeta and 13 Jbeta primers. Sequencing was performed with immunoSEQ multiplex PCR; in TCRdb, only in-frame clones are kept and a portion is missing. Of just over 200,000 clones listed, 70% to 85% are singletons. V was cut by 5 bases and J by 0 bases, with 15 bases left in between. The CDR3 sequence is 16 residues long. In germline, CDR1 is SGHNT, CDR2 YYREEE (reference sequence). Findings and caveats of the study: Earlier results showed most TCR beta V segments being productive about 90% or about 30% of the time. A later analysis by the authors found several of the most significant clusters apparently linked to common viral pathogens.

The chain combines TRBV5-4 with TRBJ2-1; maybe TRBD1 (5 bases). The sequence was obtained from a man over 45 in good health and CMV-seronegative. Sample: PBMCs. Here the CDR3 DNA reads TGTGCCAGCAGTTGGGGCCCGCTTAGCTCCTACAATGAGCAGTTCTTC. This codes for CASSWGPLSSYNEQFF.